These 19 T cell receptor beta chains were sequenced from one sample in a study of CD8 T cells in ankylosing spondylitis (dated by TCRdb to the late 2010s). The paper's findings and limits, for the study overall: Blood from ankylosing spondylitis patients appeared to be characterized by a TCR beta motif composed of about eight highly homologous amino acid variants.

The library came from 5' RACE. Instrument on record: Illumina HiSeq 2500. TCRdb's own reprocessing of the public reads used fastp at Q25 and MiXCR and kept productive beta chains. Entries that share a CDR3 protein sequence are merged under the most common genes and DNA. For this sample the table gives about 450,000 distinct CDR3 sequences, of which about 25% were detected only once. Together, the top ten hold approximately 1% of the sample. No antigen has been assigned to these receptors. The sequencing input was blood, either unsorted or a sorted T cell fraction (not recorded which). Receptors originate from a male donor with ankylosing spondylitis.

This clonotype was detected only a few times. The chain carries TRBV29-1 and TRBJ2-3; D is unresolved. The ends were cut back, 1 base at V and 2 bases at J, with 7 bases in the middle. The CDR3 totals 13 residues. CDR1 SQVTM and CDR2 ANQGSEA come from the germline V gene. CDR3 nucleotides: TGCAGCGTTGAAGGGCCCTACACAGATACGCAGTATTTT. Translation: CSVEGPYTDTQYF.

V is TRBV5-1 and J is TRBJ1-5, with TRBD1 identical over 9 bases. The ends lost 4 bases at V and 0 bases at J; junction bases unmatched: 8. The CDR3 runs 17 residues. The germline gives CDR1 SGHRS, CDR2 YFSETQ. The DNA of the CDR3 is TGCGCCAGCAGCGCCGGGACAGGGACGAATAGCAATCAGCCCCAGCATTTT. As protein: CASSAGTGTNSNQPQHF. Filled out from reference TRBV5-1 and TRBJ1-5, the complete variable domain reads KAGVTQTPRYLIKTRGQQVTLSCSPISGHRSVSWYQQTPGQGLQFLFEYFSETQRNKGNFPGRFSGRQFSNSRSEMNVSTLELGDSALYLCASSAGTGTNSNQPQHFGDGTRLSIL.

This clonotype was counted a single time. The rearrangement joins TRBV2 to TRBJ2-1, with D unclear. With 0 bases removed from V and 8 bases from J, the gap between germline ends came to 8 bases. The CDR3 is 13 residues long. Germline CDR1 SNHLY, CDR2 FYNNEI. The CDR3 DNA is TGTGCCAGCAGTGAAGCCCGATGGGATGAGCAGTTCTTC. Translating it yields CASSEARWDEQFF. Full variable domain (rest looked up from reference TRBV2 and TRBJ2-1): EPEVTQTPSHQVTQMGQEVILRCVPISNHLYFYWYRQILGQKVEFLVSFYNNEISEKSEIFDDQFSVERPDGSNFTLKIRSTKLEDSAMYFCASSEARWDEQFFGPGTRLTVL.

V and J are TRBV19 and TRBJ1-6; D is ambiguous. Per the germline V gene, CDR1 is LNHDA and CDR2 is SQIVND (reference sequence). V lost 6 bases and J lost 3, with 9 bases in between. The CDR3 is 14 residues long. The CDR3 sequence is CASSYSDYNSPLHF. For the CDR3, the DNA is TGTGCCAGTAGCTACAGTGACTATAATTCACCCCTCCACTTT.

This clonotype was seen only a few times. The V gene is TRBV3-1, the J gene TRBJ2-2; D gene ambiguous. Trimming pared 0 bases from V and 4 bases from J, leaving 9 bases between. The CDR3 loop spans 15 amino acids. Germline-derived CDR1 and CDR2 are LGHDT and YNNKEL (reference sequence). CDR3 in amino acids: CASSQEKKFTGELFF. The CDR3, as DNA: TGTGCCAGCAGCCAAGAAAAGAAATTCACCGGGGAGCTGTTTTTT.

The chain is built from TRBV12-3 or TRBV12-4 and TRBJ1-5; 7 bases match TRBD1. J was trimmed by 7 bases and V by 5 bases; bases with no gene match: 5. The CDR3 length is 13 residues. CDR3 region: CASSTGAWQPQHF. Written as DNA, the CDR3 is TGTGCCAGCAGTACAGGGGCATGGCAGCCCCAGCATTTT.

A few counts support this clonotype. This sequence joins TRBV5-1 and TRBJ1-1, with D possibly being TRBD1 (5 bases). From germline, CDR1 is SGHRS and CDR2 YFSETQ. There are 16 residues in the CDR3. V was trimmed by 4 bases and J by 1 base, leaving 17 bases between them. As DNA, the CDR3 is TGCGCCAGCAGCCTCGAGTGGGGGGAGGGGAACACTGAAGCTTTCTTT. It yields the protein CASSLEWGEGNTEAFF.

This chain links TRBV15 with TRBJ1-3; a possible D gene is TRBD1 (6 bases). CDR3 length: 17 residues. Germline V lookup: CDR1 LNHNV, CDR2 YYDKDF (reference sequence). V lost 1 base to trimming and J lost 2 bases, with 15 bases between them. CDR3 bases: TGTGCCACCAGCAGAGGCCTCCGGGACATAGCTGGAAACACCATATATTTT. Amino acids: CATSRGLRDIAGNTIYF.

The chain is built from TRBV6-1 and TRBJ1-5; D gene unclear. Germline values: CDR1 MNHNS, CDR2 SASEGT. With 7 bases removed from V and 4 bases from J, the gap between germline ends came to 23 bases. The CDR3 covers 17 residues. The CDR3 loop is CASTTTSGGVGNQPQHF. CDR3 DNA: TGTGCCAGCACCACCACTAGCGGAGGAGTGGGAAATCAGCCCCAGCATTTT.

This clonotype has ten or more counts. The chain recombines TRBV12-3 or TRBV12-4 with TRBJ2-1, with TRBD2 matching over 7 bases. J was trimmed by 0 bases and V by 6 bases; bases with no gene match: 8. The CDR3 spans 16 residues. This chain's CDR3 is CASSPSGRSSYNEQFF. Here the CDR3 DNA reads TGTGCCAGCAGCCCTAGCGGAAGGAGCTCCTACAATGAGCAGTTCTTC.

The chain couples TRBV7-9 to TRBJ1-5, with D tentatively TRBD1 (5 bases). The germline V and J ends were trimmed by 5 bases and 2 bases, with 13 bases remaining between them. Germline lookup yields CDR1 SEHNR and CDR2 FQNEAQ (reference sequence). The length of the CDR3 is 15 residues. This chain's CDR3 is CASSRGPGGNQPQHF. CDR3 in DNA: TGTGCCAGCAGCCGGGGCCCCGGGGGCAATCAGCCCCAGCATTTT.

This clonotype was recorded a few times. This rearrangement joins TRBV28 to TRBJ2-4, with a tentative D call TRBD1 (7 bases). Germline V gene sequence: CDR1 MDHEN, CDR2 SYDVKM. V dropped 6 bases and J dropped 2 bases, with 17 bases sitting between them. The CDR3 contains 16 residues. CDR3 sequence (DNA): TGTGCCAGCAGCCTGACCAGGGGGGCAACCAAAAACATTCAGTACTTC. Amino acids: CASSLTRGATKNIQYF. The whole variable domain, remainder taken from reference TRBV28 and TRBJ2-4, is DVKVTQSSRYLVKRTGEKVFLECVQDMDHENMFWYRQDPGLGLRLIYFSYDVKMKEKGDIPEGYSVSREKKERFSLILESASTNQTSMYLCASSLTRGATKNIQYFGAGTRLSVL.

The rearrangement joins TRBV5-1 to TRBJ1-5; D possibly corresponds to TRBD1 (6 bases). Trimming stripped 0 bases from V and 6 bases from J, with 10 bases between. The CDR3 contains 14 residues. Per germline, CDR1 SGHRS and CDR2 YFSETQ. As DNA, the CDR3 is TGCGCCAGCAGCTTGGAGGGGGGAACTCAGCCCCAGCATTTT. Translating it yields CASSLEGGTQPQHF.

J is TRBJ1-2 and V is TRBV2; D gene ambiguous. Germline assignment: CDR1 SNHLY and CDR2 FYNNEI. V was trimmed by 1 base and J by 8 bases, leaving 5 bases between them. This CDR3 is 11 amino acids long. CDR3 in amino acids: CASSEDAGYTF. As DNA, the CDR3 is TGTGCCAGCAGTGAAGACGCCGGCTACACCTTC.

The chain's CDR3 is CASSFRVPSYSPLHF. The CDR3 region has the DNA TGTGCCAGCAGCTTCAGGGTGCCGAGTTATTCACCCCTCCACTTT. This sequence joins TRBV5-6 and TRBJ1-6; a possible D gene is TRBD1 (5 bases). The CDR3 is 15 amino acids. V lost 2 bases, J lost 8 bases, and 14 bases lay in between. The germline V gene has CDR1 SGHDT and CDR2 YYEEEE. Together with reference TRBV5-6 and TRBJ1-6, the CDR3 gives the full variable domain: DAGVTQSPTHLIKTRGQQVTLRCSPKSGHDTVSWYQQALGQGPQFIFQYYEEEERQRGNFPDRFSGHQFPNYSSELNVNALLLGDSALYLCASSFRVPSYSPLHFGNGTRLTVT.

This chain links TRBV20-1 with TRBJ1-5; D is undetermined. From germline, CDR1 is DFQATT and CDR2 SNEGSKA (reference sequence). The CDR3 is 14 residues long. V lost 0 bases, J lost 4 bases, and 10 bases lay in between. CDR3 residues: CSARDPSSNQPQHF. The CDR3 DNA sequence: TGCAGTGCTAGAGACCCCTCCAGTAATCAGCCCCAGCATTTT.

The V gene is TRBV5-1, the J gene TRBJ1-1; D is unclear. Trimming removed 2 bases from V and 5 bases from J, with 10 bases in between. From germline, CDR1 is SGHRS and CDR2 YFSETQ. The CDR3 length is 13 residues. As DNA, the CDR3 is TGCGCCAGCAGCTTTCTGGAGGAGACTGAAGCTTTCTTT. Translated: CASSFLEETEAFF. The entire variable domain, with the rest obtained from reference TRBV5-1 and TRBJ1-1, is as follows: KAGVTQTPRYLIKTRGQQVTLSCSPISGHRSVSWYQQTPGQGLQFLFEYFSETQRNKGNFPGRFSGRQFSNSRSEMNVSTLELGDSALYLCASSFLEETEAFFGQGTRLTVV.

Only a few counts were recorded for this clonotype. The chain has TRBV29-1 and TRBJ1-1, with 8 nucleotides matching TRBD1. From germline, CDR1 is SQVTM and CDR2 ANQGSEA. With 4 bases clipped from V and 3 bases from J, the junction kept 4 bases outside the gene matches. This CDR3 has 13 amino acids. CDR3 in DNA: TGCAGCGTTGGCAGGGGGCCGGACACTGAAGCTTTCTTT. Amino acids: CSVGRGPDTEAFF.

The J gene is TRBJ2-5, the V gene TRBV5-6, with D perhaps matching TRBD2 (5 bases). Germline V gene lookup returns CDR1 SGHDT and CDR2 YYEEEE. V was pared by 4 bases and J by 4 bases, with 14 bases between. The CDR3 is made up of 14 amino acids. The CDR3 nucleotides are TGTGCCAGCAGCCTCGGAACTCGGGGAGAGACCCAGTACTTC. As protein: CASSLGTRGETQYF.